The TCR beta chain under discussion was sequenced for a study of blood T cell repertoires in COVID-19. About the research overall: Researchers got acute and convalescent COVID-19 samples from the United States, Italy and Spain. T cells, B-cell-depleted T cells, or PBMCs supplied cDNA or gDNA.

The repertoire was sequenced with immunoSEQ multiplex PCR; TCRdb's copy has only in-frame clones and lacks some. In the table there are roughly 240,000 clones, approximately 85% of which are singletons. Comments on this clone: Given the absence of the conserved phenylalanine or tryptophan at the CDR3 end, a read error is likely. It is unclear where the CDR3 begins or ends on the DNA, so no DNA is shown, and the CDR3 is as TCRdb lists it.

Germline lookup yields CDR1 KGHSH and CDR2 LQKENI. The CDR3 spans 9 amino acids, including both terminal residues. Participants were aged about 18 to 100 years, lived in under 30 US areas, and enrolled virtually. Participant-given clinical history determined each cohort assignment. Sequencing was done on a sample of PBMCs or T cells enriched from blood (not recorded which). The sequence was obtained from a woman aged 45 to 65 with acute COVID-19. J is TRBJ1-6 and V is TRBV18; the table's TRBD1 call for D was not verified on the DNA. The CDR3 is CASSSRTDL.